The clone carrying this TCR beta chain was picked up many times. Its antigen is unknown. The CDR3 consists of 12 residues. Per the germline V gene, CDR1 is KGHDR and CDR2 is SFDVKD. V gave up 10 bases and J gave up 3 bases, with 11 bases separating them. The data are from a study of T cell repertoires in cytomegalovirus infection. About the research overall: Based on public TCR beta signatures, there were indications of CMV infection and of a matching HLA type.

One entry per CDR3 protein results from TCRdb running MiXCR on the reads. The table has approximately 140,000 distinct CDR3 sequences, roughly 6.5% seen once. Study results and limitations: Accumulated public TCR beta family frequency recognized individuals carrying CMV together with the relevant HLA. HLA-C-restricted CMV-specific TCR beta clonotypes prevailed in the ex vivo response.

This chain uses TRBV24-1 with TRBJ1-1; D is unresolved. The sequenced sample consisted of PBMCs. This TCR was recovered from a human donor in good health (CMV status not recorded). Some clones in this sample may be carry-over from other donors' samples. The CDR3 loop reads CATGGEDTEAFF. Here the CDR3 DNA reads TGTGCCACTGGAGGTGAGGACACTGAAGCTTTCTTT.